This record concerns one T cell receptor (beta chain) sequence. Its specificity is unknown. Amplifying TCR beta CDR3 involved multiplex PCR carried out with 32 V and 13 J primers. TCRdb re-called the multiplex PCR reads through MiXCR, storing one row per CDR3 protein. The profile shows more than 9,000 distinct CDR3 sequences, almost 30% of them singletons. This sample is drawn from a study of immune heterogeneity within non-small cell lung tumors. Study results and caveats: High-frequency T-cell receptor beta clonotypes differed largely between individual patients.

As template, the study used bulk tumor genomic DNA at 500 to 750 ng per sample. Biopsy collection occurred during surgery, with several far-apart biopsies per primary tumor. Enrolled patients presented with newly diagnosed, previously untreated non-small cell lung cancer and underwent curative surgery. The CDR3 is 14 amino acids. Germline V lookup: CDR1 MGHRA, CDR2 YSYEKL. Trimming cost V 3 bases and J 4 bases, with 10 bases left between them. The rearrangement links TRBV4-1 to TRBJ2-1; D remains unclear. The origin of this receptor is a woman aged 45 to 65 with non-small cell lung cancer. What was sequenced was lung tumor tissue. For the CDR3, the DNA is TGCGCCAGCAGCCAGCCACCGATTTACAATGAGCAGTTCTTC. Translating it yields CASSQPPIYNEQFF.